This TCR beta chain emerged from a study of blood T cell repertoires in COVID-19. Study overall: The origin of the acute and convalescent COVID-19 samples was the United States, Italy and Spain.

Trimming took 0 bases from V and 1 from J; bases not matched to a gene: 10. The CDR3 contains 18 residues. Germline lookup yields CDR1 MGHRA and CDR2 YSYEKL. The protocol was immunoSEQ multiplex PCR, while the TCRdb copy is restricted to in-frame clones and leaves out a portion. The sample has 250,000 to 350,000 clones, roughly 84% seen once. The source is an older person with COVID-19, enrolled during active disease. This chain links TRBV4-1 with TRBJ2-3; 7 bases are shared with TRBD2. Sequences were obtained from peripheral blood. This CDR3 is CASSQDLGGGRRTDTQYF. The DNA for the CDR3 is TGCGCCAGCAGCCAAGATTTGGGGGGAGGGCGCCGCACAGATACGCAGTATTTT.